The TCR beta chain described here comes from a study of CD8+ T cells in alopecia areata. Turning to the study itself: Treated patients received oral tofacitinib, 5 to 10 mg twice daily.

The treatment was: oral pan-JAK inhibitor, 5-10 mg twice daily. A FACSAria was used to sort CD4+ and CD8+ T cells. These cells came from PBMCs. General observations from the study: Affected lesional scalp, above all in alopecia totalis/universalis, was more clonal than normal scalp. When scalp samples are sequenced, resident alphabeta T cells of normal skin are also captured.

cDNA prepared by RNA extraction and subsequent reverse transcription served as the template for sequencing. The table came from immunoSEQ multiplex PCR; TCRdb's copy has only in-frame clones and leaves some out. This table has about 250,000 clones, about 60% appearing once. Comments on this clone: The antigen is unknown.

This CDR3 has 14 amino acids. The J segment lost 5 bases and the V segment lost 0 bases, leaving 3 bases of the junction unmatched. Germline loops: CDR1 SGHRS, CDR2 YFSETQ. This material consisted of CD4+ T cells sorted from blood, taken around week 54, from a patient treated with tofacitinib. This clonotype was sampled from a human donor with alopecia areata. V is TRBV5-1 and J is TRBJ2-5, with TRBD1 identical over 8 bases. CDR3 DNA: TGCGCCAGCAGCTTGGAATACAGGGGGGAGACCCAGTACTTC. Its translation: CASSLEYRGETQYF. Variable domain in full (rest from reference TRBV5-1 and TRBJ2-5): KAGVTQTPRYLIKTRGQQVTLSCSPISGHRSVSWYQQTPGQGLQFLFEYFSETQRNKGNFPGRFSGRQFSNSRSEMNVSTLELGDSALYLCASSLEYRGETQYFGPGTRLLVL.